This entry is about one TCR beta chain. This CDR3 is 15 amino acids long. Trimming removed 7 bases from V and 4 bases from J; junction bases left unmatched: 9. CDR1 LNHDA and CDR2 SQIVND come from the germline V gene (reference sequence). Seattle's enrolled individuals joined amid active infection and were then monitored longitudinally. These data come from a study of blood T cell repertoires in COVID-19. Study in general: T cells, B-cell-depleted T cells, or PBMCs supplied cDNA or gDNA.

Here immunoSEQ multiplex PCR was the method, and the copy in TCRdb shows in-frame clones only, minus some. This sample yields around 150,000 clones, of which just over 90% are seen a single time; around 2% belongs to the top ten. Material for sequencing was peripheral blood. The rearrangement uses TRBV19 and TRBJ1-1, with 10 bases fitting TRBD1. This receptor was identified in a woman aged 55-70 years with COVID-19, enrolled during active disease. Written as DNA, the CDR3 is TGTGCCAGTACCAATCAGGACAGGGGGACCACTGAAGCTTTCTTT. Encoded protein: CASTNQDRGTTEAFF.